The present entry profiles one TCR beta chain with its context. This clone appeared a few times. Its antigen is not yet known. Base qualities are missing; no much larger clone stands one base away. Whole blood was collected in K2EDTA tubes by collaborating institutions according to the institutions' own protocols. Collaborator samples were shipped for TCRbeta analysis as frozen whole blood, isolated PBMCs, or DNA extracted from either sample type. These data belong to a study of blood T cell repertoires in COVID-19 (dated by TCRdb to 2018 to 2020). As for the study more broadly: The collaborator samples originated in the United States, Italy and Spain and spanned the acute and convalescent phases of COVID-19. The prospective study material was composed of cDNA or gDNA derived from T cells, B-cell-depleted T cells, or PBMCs. Subjects who had been exposed to COVID-19, were actively infected with it, or had recovered from it provided the deeply sampled blood TCRbeta repertoires that made up the dataset. The repertoires were made available in a free public database intended to serve as a resource for research on the immune response to SARS-CoV-2. Samples came from the ongoing ImmuneRACE study (first 160 participants) plus 1,254 subjects from 6 global collaborators. The sample metadata nearly always contained a de-identified subject ID, COVID-19 status, age in years and sex. Where available, HLA class I and class II types were obtained from metadata supplied by the sample provider rather than from assay-based typing. Overall results and qualifications from the work: Clinical and demographic metadata were provided uncurated, with the amount varying by source and participant.

The CDR1 and CDR2 encoded by the germline V gene are MGHRA and YSYEKL. Here V drops 4 bases and J drops 7 bases, and the junction holds 9 bases not matched to any gene. Taken from cysteine to phenylalanine, the CDR3 has 14 residues. CDR3 DNA only is kept here, 42 bases in frame from base 1. TCRbeta CDR3 regions were amplified from genomic DNA by means of the immunoSEQ Assay, a bias-controlled multiplex PCR. Turning to the authors' computational methods: Nucleated cell counts per sample were estimated from amplification of reference gene primers within the assay. To quantify the absolute abundance of each unique TCRbeta CDR3 rearrangement, sequence reads were collapsed and filtered. For each sample, productive Simpson clonality was calculated as the square root of Simpson's diversity index across productive rearrangements. TCRdb's version of the immuneACCESS table is confined to in-frame rearrangements and falls short of the full clone set. An unresolved V gene accounts for under half of the shortfall where checked; the remainder is of unknown origin. For V, J and clone size, that table is used; D and trimming come from the DNA. This sample has approximately 100,000 clones in its table, and around 84% of those were observed once. Of the sample, 7.9% is held by the ten largest clones.

Sequenced sample: peripheral blood. The chain links TRBV4-1 with TRBJ1-2; 7 middle bases align to TRBD1. This clonotype was obtained from a woman of 80 years or more with active or convalescent COVID-19. The nucleotide sequence is TGCGCCAGCAGCCGAAACGAGGGGGCGGGTGGCTACACCTTC. The resulting protein is CASSRNEGAGGYTF.